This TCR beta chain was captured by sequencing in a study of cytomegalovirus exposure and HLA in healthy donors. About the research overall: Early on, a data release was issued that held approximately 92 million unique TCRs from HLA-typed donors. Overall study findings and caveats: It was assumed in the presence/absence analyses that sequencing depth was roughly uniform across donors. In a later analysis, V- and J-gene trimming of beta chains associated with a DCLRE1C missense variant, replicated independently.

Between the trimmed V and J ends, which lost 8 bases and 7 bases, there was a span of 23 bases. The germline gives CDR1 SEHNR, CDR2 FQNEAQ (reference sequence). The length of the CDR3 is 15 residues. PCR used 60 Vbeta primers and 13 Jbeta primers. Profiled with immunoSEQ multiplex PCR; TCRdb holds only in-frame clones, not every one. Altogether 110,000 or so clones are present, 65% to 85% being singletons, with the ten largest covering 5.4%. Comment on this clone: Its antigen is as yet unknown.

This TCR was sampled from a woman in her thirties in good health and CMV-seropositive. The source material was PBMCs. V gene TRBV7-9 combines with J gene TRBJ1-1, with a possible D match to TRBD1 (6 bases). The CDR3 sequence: CASQRGSGELIEAFF. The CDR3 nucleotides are TGTGCCAGCCAGAGGGGGTCCGGGGAGCTCATTGAAGCTTTCTTT.